These 9 T cell receptor beta chains share one sample of origin, sequenced in a study of human T cells and chemical hapten exposure. Stated time point: pre-sensitization, week 0. The treatment was: therapeutic diphenylcyclopropenone sensitization with weekly scalp DPC. The starting material, unfractionated whole blood, was used for total RNA extraction. A single record per CDR3 protein comes from TCRdb applying MiXCR to the RACE reads. The sample lists under 45,000 distinct CDR3 sequences, 10% occurring once. Sequencing used whole blood, obtained in connection with sensitization to the hapten diphenylcyclopropenone (DPC). The receptors were sampled from a man in his fifties with alopecia areata. Some clones in this sample may be carry-over from other donors' samples.

At least ten counts were recorded for this clonotype. CDR3 sequence: CASSYSSRFQPQHF. In DNA, the CDR3 is TGTGCCAGCAGTTACTCGAGCAGGTTTCAGCCCCAGCATTTT. The chain is built from TRBV6-6 and TRBJ1-5; D is undetermined. The germline gives CDR1 MNHNY, CDR2 SVGAGI (reference sequence). Trimming left V 0 bases short and J 6 bases short, with 9 bases between. The CDR3 consists of 14 residues.

The chain joins TRBV5-1 to TRBJ2-7, with 7 bases aligning to TRBD1. Germline CDR1 SGHRS, CDR2 YFSETQ. The CDR3 consists of 14 residues. V was pared by 3 bases and J by 0 bases, with 3 bases of the junction left unmatched. The CDR3 spells CASSSGQFSYEQYF. DNA for the CDR3: TGCGCCAGCAGCTCGGGACAGTTCTCCTACGAGCAGTACTTC.

This clonotype was counted many times. This chain links TRBV21-1 with TRBJ2-2; whether TRBD1, the table's D call, matches the DNA was not checked. TRBV21-1 has pseudogene status. The CDR3 runs to 20 residues. The CDR3 sequence: CASSYPDEGQKQRNTGELFF. The CDR3 DNA reads as TGTGCCAGCAGCTACCCGGATGAGGGACAGAAACAAAGGAACACCGGGGAGCTGTTTTTT.

This rearrangement joins TRBV28 to TRBJ2-3; tentatively, D is TRBD2 (5 bases). From germline, CDR1 is MDHEN and CDR2 SYDVKM. CDR3 length: 13 residues. Trimming removed 2 bases at V and 4 bases at J, with 7 bases between. CDR3 sequence (DNA): TGTGCCAGCAGTTTAGGCGGGCCAGATACGCAGTATTTT. This encodes CASSLGGPDTQYF. The full variable domain, its missing parts supplied by reference TRBV28 and TRBJ2-3, is DVKVTQSSRYLVKRTGEKVFLECVQDMDHENMFWYRQDPGLGLRLIYFSYDVKMKEKGDIPEGYSVSREKKERFSLILESASTNQTSMYLCASSLGGPDTQYFGPGTRLTVL.

This clonotype was seen a handful of times. This chain connects TRBV7-9 to TRBJ2-1, with a possible D match to TRBD1 (5 bases). Trimming took off 1 base at V and 8 bases at J, with 9 bases between the two ends. From germline, CDR1 is SEHNR and CDR2 FQNEAQ (reference sequence). The CDR3 contains 13 residues. The CDR3, as DNA: TGTGCCAGCAGCTTAGTACAAGGGGATGAGCAGTTCTTC. Its protein product is CASSLVQGDEQFF.

This clonotype was observed a handful of times. The J gene is TRBJ2-5, the V gene TRBV7-7, with 7 nucleotides matching TRBD2. The trim removed 0 bases at V and 1 base at J, leaving 5 bases unmatched. CDR3 length equals 16 residues. CDR1 is SSHAT, CDR2 FNYEAQ, per germline (reference sequence). The CDR3 loop reads CASSLAGGPFQETQYF. CDR3 sequence (DNA): TGTGCCAGCAGCTTAGCGGGAGGGCCCTTCCAAGAGACCCAGTACTTC.

This clonotype has just a few counts. This rearrangement joins TRBV7-2 to TRBJ1-1, with D possibly being TRBD1 (6 bases). This CDR3 is built from 12 residues. Germline CDR1 is SGHTA and CDR2 is FQGNSA. V lost 5 bases to trimming and J lost 11 bases, with 15 bases between them. CDR3 region: CASSKLGGPAFF. CDR3 in DNA: TGTGCCAGCAGCAAGCTCGGGGGGCCTGCTTTCTTT.

This clonotype was counted ten times or more. The chain joins TRBV29-1 to TRBJ2-2, with 9 positions matching TRBD1. CDR3 length equals 16 residues. From germline, CDR1 is SQVTM and CDR2 ANQGSEA. After removal of 5 bases from V and 5 bases from J, the junction contained 12 bases not matched to a gene. This CDR3 is CSVPGPTTGGTGELFF. CDR3 coding DNA: TGCAGCGTTCCCGGCCCCACGACAGGGGGAACCGGGGAGCTGTTTTTT.

This clonotype was counted ten times or more. The chain's CDR3 is CASSPARGDTEAFF. Written as DNA, the CDR3 is TGTGCCAGCTCACCGGCCCGAGGGGACACTGAAGCTTTCTTT. The V and J genes are TRBV18 and TRBJ1-1; maybe TRBD1 (5 bases). V lost 3 bases, J lost 3 bases, and 11 bases lay in between. CDR1 KGHSH and CDR2 LQKENI come from the germline V gene. This CDR3 contains 14 residues.